These T cell receptor beta chains were read from a single sample in a study of blood T cell repertoires in COVID-19. Sequencing used immunoSEQ multiplex PCR; TCRdb keeps in-frame clones, though not all of them. This sample yields about 250,000 clones, of which around four fifths are seen a single time; 5.5% to 7.5% belongs to the top ten. Sample: peripheral blood. These TCRs come from a woman between 55 and 75 years old with active or convalescent COVID-19. Both conserved end residues are part of each CDR3. The D gene is left open where the match is weak. For some rows the clone size is stated as once, few or many, or as a class when expanded; others skip it.

clone size	J gene	D gene	V gene	CDR3 length	CDR3 DNA	CDR3 protein
-	TRBJ1-2	-	TRBV29-1	14	TGCAGCGTCCACCCCAAAACAGCAACCTATGGCTACACCTTC	CSVHPKTATYGYTF
-	TRBJ1-6	TRBD1	TRBV5-1	15	TGCGCCAGCAGCTTCGAGAACCACAGGGGTTCACCCCTCCACTTT	CASSFENHRGSPLHF
-	TRBJ1-6	-	TRBV28	14	TGTGCCAGCAGCCCTGGACAGACAGGTTCACCCCTCCACTTT	CASSPGQTGSPLHF
-	TRBJ1-4	TRBD1	TRBV11-2	14	TGTGCCAGCAGCTTGTTGGACAGGGTTGAAAAACTGTTTTTT	CASSLLDRVEKLFF
-	TRBJ1-4	-	TRBV5-1	13	TGCGCCAGCAGCGGGGAGGATAATGAAAAACTGTTTTTT	CASSGEDNEKLFF
-	TRBJ2-7	-	TRBV20-1	15	TGCAGTGCTAGTGGTGTGAAAACAGGAACGTGGGAGCAGTACTTC	CSASGVKTGTWEQYF
-	TRBJ2-1	TRBD2	TRBV18	15	TGTGCCAGCTCCAACGTAGCGGGAGGGTACAATGAGCAGTTCTTC	CASSNVAGGYNEQFF
once	TRBJ1-2	TRBD1	TRBV5-1	15	TGCGCCAGCAGCTTGCAGGGGGTACGTGGCTATGGCTACACCTTC	CASSLQGVRGYGYTF
few	TRBJ2-1	TRBD2	TRBV9	13	TGTGCCAGCAGCAACGGACTAGCGGGAGGTATCTTCTTC	CASSNGLAGGIFF
-	TRBJ2-1	TRBD2	TRBV19	14	TGTGCCAGTAGTGGGGCTAGCGGGTTGGATGAGCAGTTCTTC	CASSGASGLDEQFF